This T cell receptor (beta chain) was obtained from a study of T cells in Graves' hyperthyroidism and ophthalmopathy. Study results and limitations: In validation, the model predicted ophthalmopathy. These predictions came a median about 6.5 months before onset.

A word on this clonotype: Antigen unknown. This could be a read error, since a much larger clone is one nucleotide away.

Extraction of PBMCs used 9 to 10 ml of fresh peripheral blood. Amplification of TCR beta CDR3 regions was performed using RNA transcripts as template. Initially, a first-round RT-PCR of the TCR CDR3 employed the HTBI primer set. TCRdb itself ran the multiplex PCR reads through MiXCR, one entry per CDR3 protein. The sample consists of roughly 530,000 distinct CDR3 sequences, about a sixth of them appearing once. This TCR derives from a woman aged 18-29 years with Graves' ophthalmopathy. Material: blood.

The DNA of the CDR3 is TGTGCCAGCAGTTTTCAGGGGGAGTCTTATGGCCACACCTTC. It is translated as CASSFQGESYGHTF. The chain has TRBV28 and TRBJ1-2; 7 bases line up with TRBD1. Germline V gene sequence: CDR1 MDHEN, CDR2 SYDVKM. The CDR3 has 14 residues.